Described below is a single TCR beta chain sequence and its context. Its antigen is currently unknown. These data are taken from a study of T cell responses to AZD1222 COVID-19 vaccine. Findings and caveats of the study: The donor cohort was predominantly white British with a female majority, and clonal diversity may have been underestimated. Among spike-specific TCRs, nearly half reportedly target unmutated variant regions. Spike-specific TCR repertoires showed rising breadth and depth after two AZD1222 doses. There were repertoire samples only from the period after the peak T cell response.

Here immunoSEQ multiplex PCR was the method, and the copy in TCRdb shows in-frame clones only, minus some. The table lists about 100,000 clones, about 82% of them singletons. The CDR3 has 13 residues. The V end was cut by 6 bases, the J end by 2 bases, with 11 bases between. Germline CDR1 reads MDHEN; CDR2 reads SYDVKM. The sequencing used peripheral blood, collected on day 0 of AZD1222 vaccination. The sequence was collected from an adult in good health. The J gene is TRBJ2-7, the V gene TRBV28, with D perhaps matching TRBD1 (6 bases). The DNA of the CDR3 is TGTGCCAGCAGACGACAGGATACCTACGAGCAGTACTTC. Its translation is CASRRQDTYEQYF.